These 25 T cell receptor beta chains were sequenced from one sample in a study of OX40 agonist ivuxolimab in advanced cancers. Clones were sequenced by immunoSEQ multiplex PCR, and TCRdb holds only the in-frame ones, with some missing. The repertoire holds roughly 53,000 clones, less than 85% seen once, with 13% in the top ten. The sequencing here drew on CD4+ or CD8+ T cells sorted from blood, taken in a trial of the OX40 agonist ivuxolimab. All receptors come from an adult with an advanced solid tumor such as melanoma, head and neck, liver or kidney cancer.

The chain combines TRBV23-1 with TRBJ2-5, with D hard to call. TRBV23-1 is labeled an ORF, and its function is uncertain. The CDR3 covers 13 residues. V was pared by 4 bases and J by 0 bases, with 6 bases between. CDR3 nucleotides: TGCGCCAGCAGTCCGGCGGACCAAGAGACCCAGTACTTC. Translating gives CASSPADQETQYF.

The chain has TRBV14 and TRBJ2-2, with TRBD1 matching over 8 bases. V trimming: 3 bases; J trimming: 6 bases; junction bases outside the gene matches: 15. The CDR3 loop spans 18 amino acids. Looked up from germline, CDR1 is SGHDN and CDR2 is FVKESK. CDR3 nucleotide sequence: TGTGCCAGCAGCCACGGGACAGGCCACAGGGGTCGCGCCGGGGAGCTGTTTTTT. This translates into CASSHGTGHRGRAGELFF.

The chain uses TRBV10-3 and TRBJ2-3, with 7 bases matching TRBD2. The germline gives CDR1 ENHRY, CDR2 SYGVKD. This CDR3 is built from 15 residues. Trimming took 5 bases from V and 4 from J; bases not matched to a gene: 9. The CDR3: CAISPSGTTADTQYF. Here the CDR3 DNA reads TGTGCCATCAGTCCTAGCGGAACGACGGCAGATACGCAGTATTTT.

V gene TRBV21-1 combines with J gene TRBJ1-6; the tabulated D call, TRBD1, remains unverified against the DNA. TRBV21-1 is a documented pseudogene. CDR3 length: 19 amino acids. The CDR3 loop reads CASSKLTTGGGSYNSPLHF. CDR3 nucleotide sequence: TGTGCCAGCAGCAAATTAACCACAGGGGGCGGCTCCTATAATTCACCCCTCCACTTT.

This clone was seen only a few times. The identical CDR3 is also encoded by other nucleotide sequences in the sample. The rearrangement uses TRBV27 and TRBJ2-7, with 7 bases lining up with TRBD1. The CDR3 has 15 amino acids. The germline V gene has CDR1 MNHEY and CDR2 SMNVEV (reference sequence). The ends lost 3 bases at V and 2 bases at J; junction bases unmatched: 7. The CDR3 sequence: CASSLRQGGPYEQYF. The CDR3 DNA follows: TGTGCCAGCAGTTTGCGACAGGGTGGGCCCTACGAGCAGTACTTC.

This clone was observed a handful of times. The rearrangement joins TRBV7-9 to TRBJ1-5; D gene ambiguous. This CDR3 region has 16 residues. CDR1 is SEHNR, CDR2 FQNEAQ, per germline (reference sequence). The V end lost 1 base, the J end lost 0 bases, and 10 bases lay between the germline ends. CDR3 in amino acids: CASSLGTGNSNQPQHF. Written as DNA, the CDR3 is TGTGCCAGCAGCTTAGGTACGGGTAATAGCAATCAGCCCCAGCATTTT.

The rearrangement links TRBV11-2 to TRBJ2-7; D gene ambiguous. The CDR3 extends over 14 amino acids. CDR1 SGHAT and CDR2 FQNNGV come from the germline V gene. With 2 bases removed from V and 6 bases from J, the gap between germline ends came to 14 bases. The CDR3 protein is CASSLIGDAPEQYF. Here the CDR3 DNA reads TGTGCCAGCAGCTTAATTGGCGATGCGCCCGAGCAGTACTTC.

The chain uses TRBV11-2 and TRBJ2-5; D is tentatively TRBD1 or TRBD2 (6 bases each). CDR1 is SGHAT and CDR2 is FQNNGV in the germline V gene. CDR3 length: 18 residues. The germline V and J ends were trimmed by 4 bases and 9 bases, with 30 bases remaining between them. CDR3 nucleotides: TGTGCCAGCAGCTCCCCCGGGGGCGGAGGGGGGTCATTAGGGGCCCAGTACTTC. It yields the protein CASSSPGGGGGSLGAQYF. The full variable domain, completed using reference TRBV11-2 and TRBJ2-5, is EAGVAQSPRYKIIEKRQSVAFWCNPISGHATLYWYQQILGQGPKLLIQFQNNGVVDDSQLPKDRFSAERLKGVDSTLKIQPAKLEDSAVYLCASSSPGGGGGSLGAQYFGPGTRLLVL.

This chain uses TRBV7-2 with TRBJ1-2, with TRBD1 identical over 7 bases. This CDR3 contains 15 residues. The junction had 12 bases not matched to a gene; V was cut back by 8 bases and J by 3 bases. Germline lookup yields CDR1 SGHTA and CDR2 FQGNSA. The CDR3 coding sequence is TGTGCCAGCCGGCCGGGGACAGCAAGGGACTATGGCTACACCTTC. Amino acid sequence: CASRPGTARDYGYTF.

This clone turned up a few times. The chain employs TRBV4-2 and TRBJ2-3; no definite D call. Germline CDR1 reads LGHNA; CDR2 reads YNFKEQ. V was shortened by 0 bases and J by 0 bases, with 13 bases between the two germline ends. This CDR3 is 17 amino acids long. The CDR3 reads CASSQDERLSSTDTQYF. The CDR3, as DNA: TGTGCCAGCAGCCAAGATGAGCGACTCAGTAGCACAGATACGCAGTATTTT.

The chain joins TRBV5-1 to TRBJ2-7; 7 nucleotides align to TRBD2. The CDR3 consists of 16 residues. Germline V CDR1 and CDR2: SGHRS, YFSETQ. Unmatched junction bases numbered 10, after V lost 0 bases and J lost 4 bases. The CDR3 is CASSLGASGKGYEQYF. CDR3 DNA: TGCGCCAGCAGCTTGGGGGCCAGCGGGAAAGGGTACGAGCAGTACTTC.

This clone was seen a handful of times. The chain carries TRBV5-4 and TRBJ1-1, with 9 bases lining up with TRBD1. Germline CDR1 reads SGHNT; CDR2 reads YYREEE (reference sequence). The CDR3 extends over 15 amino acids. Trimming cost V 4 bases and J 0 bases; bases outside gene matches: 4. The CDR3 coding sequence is TGTGCCAGCAGCCGGACAGGGGTTGTGAACACTGAAGCTTTCTTT. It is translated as CASSRTGVVNTEAFF. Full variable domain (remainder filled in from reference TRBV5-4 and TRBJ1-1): ETGVTQSPTHLIKTRGQQVTLRCSSQSGHNTVSWYQQALGQGPQFIFQYYREEENGRGNFPPRFSGLQFPNYSSELNVNALELDDSALYLCASSRTGVVNTEAFFGQGTRLTVV.

CDR3 coding DNA: TGCAGCGTTCAGACCCTTGGGTCCATTTCCTCCTACGAGCAGTACTTC. It encodes CSVQTLGSISSYEQYF. The chain recombines TRBV29-1 with TRBJ2-7; D uncertain. Germline V gene data show CDR1 as SQVTM and CDR2 as ANQGSEA. Trimming stripped 5 bases from V and 0 bases from J, with 20 bases between. The CDR3 consists of 16 residues.

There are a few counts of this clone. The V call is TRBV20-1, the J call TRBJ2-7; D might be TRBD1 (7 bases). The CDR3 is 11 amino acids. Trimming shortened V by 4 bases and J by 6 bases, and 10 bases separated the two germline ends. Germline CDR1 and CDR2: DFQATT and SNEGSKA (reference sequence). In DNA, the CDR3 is TGCAGTGCTACAGGGGGAGGCGAGCAGTACTTC. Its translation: CSATGGGEQYF.

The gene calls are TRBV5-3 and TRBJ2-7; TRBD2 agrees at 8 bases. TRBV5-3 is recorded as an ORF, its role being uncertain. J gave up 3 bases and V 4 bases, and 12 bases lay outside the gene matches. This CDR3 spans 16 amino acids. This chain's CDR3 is CARSPTSGSYFYEQYF. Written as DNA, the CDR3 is TGTGCCAGAAGCCCTACTAGCGGATCCTACTTCTACGAGCAGTACTTC.

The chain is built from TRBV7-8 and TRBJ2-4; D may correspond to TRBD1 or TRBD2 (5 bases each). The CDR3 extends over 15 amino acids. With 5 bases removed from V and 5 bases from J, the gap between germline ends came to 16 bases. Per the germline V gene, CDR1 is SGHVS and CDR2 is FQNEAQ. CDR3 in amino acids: CASSPQSGTQNIQYF. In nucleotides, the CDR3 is TGTGCCAGCAGCCCACAATCCGGGACCCAAAACATTCAGTACTTC. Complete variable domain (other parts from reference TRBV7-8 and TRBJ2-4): GAGVSQSPRYKVAKRGQDVALRCDPISGHVSLFWYQQALGQGPEFLTYFQNEAQLDKSGLPSDRFFAERPEGSVSTLKIQRTQQEDSAVYLCASSPQSGTQNIQYFGAGTRLSVL.

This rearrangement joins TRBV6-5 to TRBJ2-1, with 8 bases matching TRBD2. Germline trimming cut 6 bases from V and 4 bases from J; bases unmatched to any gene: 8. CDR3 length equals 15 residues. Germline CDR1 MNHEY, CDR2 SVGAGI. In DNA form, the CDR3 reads TGTGCCAGCAGGTCCGGGACTAGTGAGTACAATGAGCAGTTCTTC. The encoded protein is CASRSGTSEYNEQFF.

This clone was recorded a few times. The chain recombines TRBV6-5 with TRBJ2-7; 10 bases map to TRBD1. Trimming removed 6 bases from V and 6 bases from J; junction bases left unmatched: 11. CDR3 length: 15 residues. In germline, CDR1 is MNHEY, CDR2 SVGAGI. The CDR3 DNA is TGTGCCAGCAGGCCTCCGGGACAGGGGAGTAGCGAGCAGTACTTC. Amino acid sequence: CASRPPGQGSSEQYF.

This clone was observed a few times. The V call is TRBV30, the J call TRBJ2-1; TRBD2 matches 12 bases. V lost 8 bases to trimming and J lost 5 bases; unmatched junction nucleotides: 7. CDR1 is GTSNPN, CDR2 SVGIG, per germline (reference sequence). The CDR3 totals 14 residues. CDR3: CASLAGGLNNEQFF. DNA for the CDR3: TGTGCCAGTCTAGCGGGAGGGCTTAACAATGAGCAGTTCTTC. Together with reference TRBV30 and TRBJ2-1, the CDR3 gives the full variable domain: SQTIHQWPATLVQPVGSPLSLECTVEGTSNPNLYWYRQAAGRGLQLLFYSVGIGQISSEVPQNLSASRPQDRQFILSSKKLLLSDSGFYLCASLAGGLNNEQFFGPGTRLTVL.

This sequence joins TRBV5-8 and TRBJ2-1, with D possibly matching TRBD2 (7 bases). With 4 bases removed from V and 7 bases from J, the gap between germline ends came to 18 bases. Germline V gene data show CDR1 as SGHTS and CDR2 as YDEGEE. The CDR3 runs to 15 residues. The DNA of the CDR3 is TGTGCCAGCAGCGGCCCTAGGGGGGGTAGGAATGAGCAGTTCTTC. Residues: CASSGPRGGRNEQFF.

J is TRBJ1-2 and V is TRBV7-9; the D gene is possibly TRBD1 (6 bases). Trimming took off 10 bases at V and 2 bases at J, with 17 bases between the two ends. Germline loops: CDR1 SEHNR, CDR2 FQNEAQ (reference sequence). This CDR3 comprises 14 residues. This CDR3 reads CATWGTSRNYGYTF. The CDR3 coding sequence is TGTGCCACCTGGGGGACATCCCGAAACTATGGCTACACCTTC.

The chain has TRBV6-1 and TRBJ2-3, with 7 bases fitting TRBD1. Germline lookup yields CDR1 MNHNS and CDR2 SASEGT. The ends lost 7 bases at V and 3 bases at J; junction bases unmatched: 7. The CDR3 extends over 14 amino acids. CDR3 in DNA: TGTGCCAGCAACAGACAGGGCCCTACAGATACGCAGTATTTT. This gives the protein CASNRQGPTDTQYF.

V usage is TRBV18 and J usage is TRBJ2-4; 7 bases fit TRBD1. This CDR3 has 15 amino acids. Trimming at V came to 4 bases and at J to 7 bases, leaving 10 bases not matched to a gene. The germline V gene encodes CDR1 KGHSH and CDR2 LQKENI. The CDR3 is CASSLGGASWNIQYF. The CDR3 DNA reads TGTGCCAGCTCACTAGGGGGCGCGAGTTGGAACATTCAGTACTTC.

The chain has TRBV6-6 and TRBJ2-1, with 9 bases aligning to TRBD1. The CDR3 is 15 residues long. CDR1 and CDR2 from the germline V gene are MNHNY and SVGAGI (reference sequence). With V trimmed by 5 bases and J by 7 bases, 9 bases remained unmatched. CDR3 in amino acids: CASSPGTGMTNEQFF. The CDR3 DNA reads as TGTGCCAGCAGTCCCGGGACAGGGATGACTAATGAGCAGTTCTTC.

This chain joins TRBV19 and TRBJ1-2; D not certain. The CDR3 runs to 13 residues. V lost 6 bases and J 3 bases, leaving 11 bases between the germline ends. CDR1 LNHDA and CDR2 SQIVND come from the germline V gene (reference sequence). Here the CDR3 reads CASRPHTHYGYTF. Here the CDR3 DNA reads TGTGCCAGTAGACCCCACACACACTATGGCTACACCTTC.